The 13 T cell receptor beta chains below come from one sample, sequenced in a study of blood T cell repertoires in COVID-19. Assay: immunoSEQ multiplex PCR; the TCRdb copy retains only in-frame clones and omits some. The data hold under 500,000 clones, with more than 85% observed a single time. Sequenced material: peripheral blood. The receptors derive from a woman aged 25 to 45 with acute or convalescent COVID-19.

The gene calls are TRBV6-5 and TRBJ2-5; D gene uncertain. V lost 2 bases to trimming and J lost 2 bases, with 6 bases between them. Germline V CDR1 and CDR2: MNHEY, SVGAGI. This CDR3 comprises 13 residues. The CDR3 sequence: CASSYEVQETQYF. CDR3 in DNA: TGTGCCAGCAGTTACGAGGTTCAAGAGACCCAGTACTTC.

This chain joins TRBV6-6 and TRBJ1-3; D uncertain. V gave up 2 bases and J gave up 4 bases, with 12 bases separating them. Germline CDR1 is MNHNY and CDR2 is SVGAGI (reference sequence). This CDR3 is built from 15 residues. The CDR3 DNA reads as TGTGCCAGCAGTTACCCTCCGGGGTCGGGAAACACCATATATTTT. It specifies CASSYPPGSGNTIYF.

The rearrangement joins TRBV29-1 to TRBJ2-5; 9 bases agree with TRBD2. The CDR3 consists of 11 residues. Germline CDR1 SQVTM, CDR2 ANQGSEA. CDR3 residues: CSGRGGETQYF. The CDR3 coding sequence is TGCTCCGGGCGGGGGGGTGAGACCCAGTACTTC. Filled out from reference TRBV29-1 and TRBJ2-5, the complete variable domain reads SAVISQKPSRDICQRGTSLTIQCQVDSQVTMMFWYRQQPGQSLTLIATANQGSEATYESGFVIDKFPISRPNLTFSTLTVSNMSPEDSSIYLCSGRGGETQYFGPGTRLLVL.

This rearrangement joins TRBV4-1 to TRBJ2-5, with 10 bases matching TRBD2. This CDR3 is 15 amino acids long. Germline V lookup: CDR1 MGHRA, CDR2 YSYEKL. V lost 3 bases to trimming and J lost 5 bases; unmatched junction nucleotides: 6. The CDR3 here is CASSQSGGAHETQYF. The CDR3 DNA follows: TGCGCCAGCAGCCAGAGCGGGGGGGCCCATGAGACCCAGTACTTC.

The chain couples TRBV7-8 to TRBJ2-3; 8 nucleotides line up with TRBD2. V trimming: 3 bases; J trimming: 4 bases; junction bases outside the gene matches: 6. The V gene's germline CDR1 is SGHVS and CDR2 FQNEAQ. CDR3 length: 15 amino acids. The CDR3 DNA sequence: TGTGCCAGCAGCTTTAGCGGGGCTGGAGCAGATACGCAGTATTTT. This translates into CASSFSGAGADTQYF.

The chain recombines TRBV2 with TRBJ2-2; D gene uncertain. This CDR3 has 11 amino acids. Trimming cost V 6 bases and J 5 bases, with 4 bases left between them. Germline CDR1 and CDR2: SNHLY and FYNNEI. CDR3: CASRRTGELFF. The CDR3 DNA reads as TGTGCCAGCAGGAGGACCGGGGAGCTGTTTTTT.

The chain is built from TRBV24-1 and TRBJ2-7; D possibly corresponds to TRBD1 (5 bases). Germline lookup yields CDR1 KGHDR and CDR2 SFDVKD. This CDR3 has 16 residues. Trimming stripped 2 bases from V and 6 bases from J, with 19 bases between. In DNA form, the CDR3 reads TGTGCCACCAGTGATTCCCGGAGACAGCGATCCACCGAGCAGTACTTC. As protein: CATSDSRRQRSTEQYF.

V usage is TRBV20-1 and J usage is TRBJ1-1; D might be TRBD1 (6 bases). This CDR3 spans 11 amino acids. Trimming shortened V by 6 bases and J by 7 bases, and 12 bases separated the two germline ends. Germline V CDR1 and CDR2: DFQATT, SNEGSKA (reference sequence). The CDR3 coding sequence is TGCAGTGCACGACAGGTTTTTGAAGCTTTCTTT. Protein sequence: CSARQVFEAFF.

This clone appeared a single time. This chain joins TRBV12-3 or TRBV12-4 and TRBJ2-3; D perhaps matches TRBD1 (5 bases). The V and J ends lost 8 bases and 4 bases respectively, with 10 bases between them. This CDR3 has 12 amino acids. CDR3 loop: CASGAGSDTQYF. CDR3 DNA: TGTGCCAGCGGGGCCGGCTCAGATACGCAGTATTTT.

The V and J genes are TRBV5-1 and TRBJ2-3; 9 nucleotides line up with TRBD2. The CDR3 has 16 amino acids. V was clipped by 3 bases and J by 0 bases; unmatched bases: 5. Germline V gene sequence: CDR1 SGHRS, CDR2 YFSETQ. CDR3 residues: CASSSRLAASTDTQYF. The CDR3 nucleotides are TGCGCCAGCAGCTCCCGACTAGCGGCTAGCACAGATACGCAGTATTTT.

The V gene is TRBV11-2, the J gene TRBJ1-1; D is undetermined. V shed 9 bases and J shed 4 bases, with 15 bases lying between them. The CDR3 covers 13 residues. In germline, CDR1 is SGHAT, CDR2 FQNNGV. This CDR3 reads CASTWRPTTEAFF. CDR3 nucleotide sequence: TGTGCCAGTACATGGCGGCCTACCACTGAAGCTTTCTTT.

In this sample, this clone turned up a few times. V is TRBV9 and J is TRBJ2-7; D is unresolved. This CDR3 contains 17 residues. Trimming stripped 2 bases from V and 0 bases from J, with 18 bases between. Germline V CDR1 and CDR2: SGDLS, YYNGEE. In DNA form, the CDR3 reads TGTGCCAGCAGCGTTCCAGTTGGCGGCGCTAGCTCCTACGAGCAGTACTTC. This sequence encodes CASSVPVGGASSYEQYF.

This clone was recorded only once. The V call is TRBV28, the J call TRBJ2-1, with a possible D match to TRBD1 (6 bases). CDR1 and CDR2 (germline): MDHEN, SYDVKM. This CDR3 contains 15 residues. V lost 10 bases and J lost 4, with 20 bases in between. The CDR3 sequence: CATLSRDTSYNEQFF. The CDR3 coding sequence is TGTGCCACCCTTTCCCGGGACACAAGTTACAATGAGCAGTTCTTC.